Following are 23 T cell receptor beta chains from one sample sequenced in a study of blood T cells in healthy people across ages. Through a sample-barcoded 5' primer and a J-beta primer mix, a second PCR was run for 7 to 11 cycles. TCRdb reanalysed the 5' RACE reads using MiXCR and keeps one entry per CDR3 protein. The data contain around 1,100,000 distinct CDR3 sequences, 30% to 40% of them singletons. The sample consisted of blood. The source of these receptors is a man aged 18 to 30 in good health.

V is TRBV7-8 and J is TRBJ1-3; possibly TRBD1 for D (5 bases). Between the trimmed V and J ends, which lost 5 bases and 0 bases, there was a span of 20 bases. The CDR3 runs 18 residues. CDR1 SGHVS and CDR2 FQNEAQ come from the germline V gene. CDR3 in amino acids: CASSTHPGGRSSGNTIYF. The CDR3 coding sequence is TGTGCCAGCAGCACCCACCCTGGGGGACGGAGCTCTGGAAACACCATATATTTT.

V is TRBV7-2 and J is TRBJ1-2, with D uncertain. The V gene lost 0 bases and the J gene lost 6 bases, with 11 bases spanning the gap. Germline-derived CDR1 and CDR2 are SGHTA and FQGNSA. This CDR3 region has 14 residues. The CDR3 protein is CASSLAVAGDGYTF. CDR3 nucleotides: TGTGCCAGCAGCTTAGCCGTTGCCGGGGATGGCTACACCTTC.

This sequence joins TRBV27 and TRBJ2-5; 7 nucleotides match TRBD2. This CDR3 contains 16 residues. J was trimmed by 11 bases and V by 5 bases; bases with no gene match: 20. Germline V gene lookup returns CDR1 MNHEY and CDR2 SMNVEV (reference sequence). The CDR3 here is CASSTSGGNFYNEQYF. CDR3 DNA: TGTGCCAGCAGTACCTCGGGAGGCAACTTTTACAATGAGCAGTACTTC.

This clonotype has more than one count but fewer than ten. Sequence at one end of the junction differs from germline and may be a read error. The V and J genes are TRBV12-3 or TRBV12-4 and TRBJ2-1; TRBD1 is a possible D gene (5 bases). The CDR3 sequence is 15 residues long. The CDR3 DNA is TGTGCCAGCAGCTTAGGGGCGGAAGAGTACAATGAGCAGTTCTTC. It yields the protein CASSLGAEEYNEQFF.

The J gene is TRBJ2-7, the V gene TRBV20-1; a weak D match, TRBD2 (6 bases). The germline V gene has CDR1 DFQATT and CDR2 SNEGSKA (reference sequence). The ends were cut back, 6 bases at V and 2 bases at J, with 11 bases in the middle. CDR3 size: 12 residues. The CDR3 spells CSADGGTYEQYF. The CDR3 DNA sequence: TGCAGTGCCGACGGAGGGACCTACGAGCAGTACTTC.

The chain joins TRBV7-9 to TRBJ2-3; 7 nucleotides match TRBD1. This CDR3 is built from 13 residues. Trimming took 9 bases from V and 3 from J; bases not matched to a gene: 6. Germline V gene sequence: CDR1 SEHNR, CDR2 FQNEAQ (reference sequence). The CDR3 region is CARGTDETDTQYF. CDR3 nucleotides: TGTGCCAGGGGGACAGATGAAACAGATACGCAGTATTTT.

The chain is built from TRBV7-2 and TRBJ1-2; 7 nucleotides align to TRBD1. Germline V gene sequence: CDR1 SGHTA, CDR2 FQGNSA. The length of the CDR3 is 16 residues. Trimming at V came to 5 bases and at J to 7 bases, leaving 16 bases not matched to a gene. CDR3 bases: TGTGCCAGCAGCGCCCAGACACAGGGGTCCGGAGGTGGCTACACCTTC. Translating it yields CASSAQTQGSGGGYTF.

On this clonotype: A much larger clone is a single base away; this may be a read error. The chain uses TRBV4-3 and TRBJ2-7, with D possibly TRBD2 on 5 matching bases. V was clipped by 1 base and J by 5 bases, with 15 bases between them. CDR3 length: 15 residues. Germline values: CDR1 LGHNA, CDR2 YSLEER. CDR3 residues: CASSQGVSLADEQYF. CDR3 coding DNA: TGCGCCAGCAGCCAAGGAGTTAGCCTAGCCGACGAGCAGTACTTC.

This clonotype turned up a few times. The rearrangement links TRBV6-2 or TRBV6-3 to TRBJ2-3; D is perhaps TRBD1 (5 bases). The CDR3 is 15 residues long. Trimming shortened V by 5 bases and J by 2 bases, and 14 bases separated the two germline ends. The germline gives CDR1 MNHEY, CDR2 SVGEGT. The CDR3 nucleotides read TGTGCCAGCAGTGAACAGGTATACCACACAGATACGCAGTATTTT. This sequence encodes CASSEQVYHTDTQYF.

The chain employs TRBV4-3 and TRBJ1-5, with D possibly being TRBD1 (5 bases). CDR1 LGHNA and CDR2 YSLEER come from the germline V gene. The CDR3 contains 16 residues. The V end was cut by 0 bases, the J end by 4 bases, with 13 bases between. The CDR3 sequence is CASSQDGAGKNQPQHF. As DNA, the CDR3 is TGCGCCAGCAGCCAAGATGGCGCAGGGAAAAATCAGCCCCAGCATTTT.

A note on this clonotype: The junction shows a germline mismatch at one end, possibly a read error. V and J are TRBV6-6 and TRBJ2-5; D is possibly TRBD2 (6 bases). The CDR3 covers 16 residues. Germline assignment: CDR1 MNHNY and CDR2 SVGAGI (reference sequence). CDR3 sequence: CASSNSGPGEQETQYF. CDR3 coding DNA: TGTGCCAGCAGTAACTCGGGACCGGGGGAACAAGAGACCCAGTACTTC.

This clonotype appeared a few times. This chain joins TRBV27 and TRBJ2-1; the D gene could be TRBD1 or TRBD2 (5 bases each). The germline gives CDR1 MNHEY, CDR2 SMNVEV (reference sequence). The germline V and J ends were trimmed by 6 bases and 0 bases, with 12 bases remaining between them. CDR3 size: 15 residues. The CDR3 region has the DNA TGTGCCAGCAGCACGGGACGCAGCTCCTACAATGAGCAGTTCTTC. It translates to CASSTGRSSYNEQFF.

This clonotype was seen a few times. V and J are TRBV4-3 and TRBJ1-4; D remains unclear. Germline V CDR1 and CDR2: LGHNA, YSLEER. This CDR3 is built from 15 residues. The V gene lost 2 bases and the J gene lost 8 bases, with 15 bases spanning the gap. Here the CDR3 reads CASSQPFGVGEKLFF. CDR3 coding DNA: TGCGCCAGCAGCCAACCCTTCGGGGTAGGGGAAAAACTGTTTTTT.

The chain is built from TRBV20-1 and TRBJ2-7; TRBD2 matches at 8 bases. CDR3 length equals 15 residues. Germline V gene sequence: CDR1 DFQATT, CDR2 SNEGSKA (reference sequence). The J segment lost 7 bases and the V segment lost 1 base, leaving 12 bases of the junction unmatched. The CDR3 sequence: CSARGERGGWDEQYF. In DNA form, the CDR3 reads TGCAGTGCTAGAGGCGAACGGGGGGGCTGGGATGAGCAGTACTTC.

This chain connects TRBV27 to TRBJ2-1; no firm D call. The ends were cut back, 6 bases at V and 3 bases at J, with 18 bases in the middle. The CDR3 extends over 16 amino acids. CDR1 is MNHEY and CDR2 is SMNVEV in the germline V gene (reference sequence). The CDR3 loop reads CASSSIGSRIYNEQFF. The CDR3 DNA is TGTGCCAGCAGCTCTATCGGCAGCCGAATCTACAATGAGCAGTTCTTC.

The rearrangement links TRBV29-1 to TRBJ1-1; D might be TRBD1 (5 bases). Trimming removed 7 bases at V and 1 base at J, with 10 bases between. This CDR3 region has 12 residues. Germline V gene sequence: CDR1 SQVTM, CDR2 ANQGSEA. For the CDR3, the DNA is TGCAGCGCCCCGGACACGAACACTGAAGCTTTCTTT. This encodes CSAPDTNTEAFF.

The V and J genes are TRBV6-2 or TRBV6-3 and TRBJ2-6, with unresolved D. The CDR3 runs 15 residues. In germline, CDR1 is MNHEY, CDR2 SVGEGT. Trimming took 2 bases from V and 0 from J, leaving 5 bases between them. The chain's CDR3 is CASSYRASGANVLTF. The CDR3 DNA sequence: TGTGCCAGCAGTTACAGGGCCTCTGGGGCCAACGTCCTGACTTTC.

This chain uses TRBV7-2 with TRBJ2-2; no clear D. Trimming cost V 1 base and J 1 base, with 7 bases left between them. Germline loops: CDR1 SGHTA, CDR2 FQGNSA. The CDR3 spans 15 residues. CDR3 residues: CASSLVAGNTGELFF. CDR3 DNA: TGTGCCAGCAGCTTAGTTGCAGGGAACACCGGGGAGCTGTTTTTT.

The V and J genes are TRBV12-3 or TRBV12-4 and TRBJ2-7, with 7 bases aligning to TRBD1. Trimming at V came to 5 bases and at J to 4 bases, leaving 8 bases not matched to a gene. The CDR3 has 14 amino acids. The CDR3 here is CASSPGTVLYEQYF. The CDR3 region has the DNA TGTGCCAGCAGTCCCGGGACAGTACTTTACGAGCAGTACTTC.

This clonotype occurred a few times. The chain joins TRBV20-1 to TRBJ2-1; the D gene is possibly TRBD2 (6 bases). Trimming removed 3 bases at V and 5 bases at J, with 14 bases between. The CDR3 is 14 amino acids. The germline V gene encodes CDR1 DFQATT and CDR2 SNEGSKA (reference sequence). In DNA form, the CDR3 reads TGCAGTGCTAGGGCCTGGAGGGAAAACAATGAGCAGTTCTTC. This sequence encodes CSARAWRENNEQFF.

The gene calls are TRBV7-9 and TRBJ2-3; tentative D call: TRBD1 (5 bases). This CDR3 contains 15 residues. V lost 4 bases and J lost 4, with 15 bases in between. The germline gives CDR1 SEHNR, CDR2 FQNEAQ (reference sequence). The CDR3 spells CASSSDLKGADTQYF. The DNA of the CDR3 is TGTGCCAGCAGCTCGGACCTTAAAGGGGCAGATACGCAGTATTTT.

This clonotype has a handful of counts. The V gene is TRBV25-1, the J gene TRBJ1-1; D not certain. This CDR3 region has 12 residues. Trimming left V 5 bases short and J 4 bases short, with 8 bases between. Germline V gene lookup returns CDR1 MGHDK and CDR2 SYGVNS. This CDR3 reads CASSPGLTEAFF. CDR3 DNA sequence: TGTGCCAGCAGTCCAGGTCTCACTGAAGCTTTCTTT.

The gene calls are TRBV29-1 and TRBJ2-3, with D unclear. V was shortened by 4 bases and J by 0 bases, with 14 bases between the two germline ends. The CDR3 has 15 amino acids. Germline V CDR1 and CDR2: SQVTM, ANQGSEA. CDR3 sequence reads: CSVGPKLRSTDTQYF. The DNA of the CDR3 is TGCAGCGTTGGTCCCAAGCTCAGAAGCACAGATACGCAGTATTTT.